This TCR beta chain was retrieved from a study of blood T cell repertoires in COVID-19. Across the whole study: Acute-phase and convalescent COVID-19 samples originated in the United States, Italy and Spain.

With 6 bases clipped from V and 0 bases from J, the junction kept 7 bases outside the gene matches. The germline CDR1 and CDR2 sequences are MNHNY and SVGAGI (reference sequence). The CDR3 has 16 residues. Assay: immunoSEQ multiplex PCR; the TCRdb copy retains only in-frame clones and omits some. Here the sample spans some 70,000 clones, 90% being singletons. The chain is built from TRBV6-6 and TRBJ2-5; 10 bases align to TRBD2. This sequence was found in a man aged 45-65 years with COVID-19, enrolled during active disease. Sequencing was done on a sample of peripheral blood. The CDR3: CASSTGTSVYQETQYF. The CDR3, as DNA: TGTGCCAGCAGCACCGGGACTAGCGTATACCAAGAGACCCAGTACTTC.